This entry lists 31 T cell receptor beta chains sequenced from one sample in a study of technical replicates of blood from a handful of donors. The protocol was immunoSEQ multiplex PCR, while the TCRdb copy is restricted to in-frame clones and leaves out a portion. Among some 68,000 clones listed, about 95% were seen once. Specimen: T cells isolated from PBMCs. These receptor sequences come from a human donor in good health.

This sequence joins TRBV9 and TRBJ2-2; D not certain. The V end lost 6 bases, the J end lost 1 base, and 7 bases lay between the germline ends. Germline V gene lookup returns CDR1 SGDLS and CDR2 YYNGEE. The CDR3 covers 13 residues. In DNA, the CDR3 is TGTGCCAGCACGCCAGGGAACACCGGGGAGCTGTTTTTT. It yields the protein CASTPGNTGELFF.

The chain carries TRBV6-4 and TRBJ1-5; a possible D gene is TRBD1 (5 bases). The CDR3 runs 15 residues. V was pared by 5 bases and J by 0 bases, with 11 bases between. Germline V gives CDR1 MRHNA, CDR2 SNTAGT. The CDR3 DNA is TGTGCCAGCAGTTGGACACCATATAGCAATCAGCCCCAGCATTTT. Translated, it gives CASSWTPYSNQPQHF.

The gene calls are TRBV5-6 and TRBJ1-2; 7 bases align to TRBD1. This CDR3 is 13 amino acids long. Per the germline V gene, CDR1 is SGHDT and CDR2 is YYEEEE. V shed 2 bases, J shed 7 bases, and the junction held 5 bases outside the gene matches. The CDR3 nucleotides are TGTGCCAGCAGCTTAGACAGGGCCGGTGGCTACACCTTC. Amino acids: CASSLDRAGGYTF.

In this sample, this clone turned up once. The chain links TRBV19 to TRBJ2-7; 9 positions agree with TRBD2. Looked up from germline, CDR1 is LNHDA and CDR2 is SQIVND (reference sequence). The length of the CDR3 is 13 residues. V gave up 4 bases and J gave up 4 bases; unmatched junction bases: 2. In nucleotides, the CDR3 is TGTGCCAGTAGTACTAGCGGGACTTACGAGCAGTACTTC. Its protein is CASSTSGTYEQYF.

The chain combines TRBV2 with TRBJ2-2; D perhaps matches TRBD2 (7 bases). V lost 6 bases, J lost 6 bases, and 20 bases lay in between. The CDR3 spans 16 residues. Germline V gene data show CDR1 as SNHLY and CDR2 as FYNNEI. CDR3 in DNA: TGTGCCAGCAGCGAGGGGGGGGGCATGAGCCCCGGGGAGCTGTTTTTT. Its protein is CASSEGGGMSPGELFF.

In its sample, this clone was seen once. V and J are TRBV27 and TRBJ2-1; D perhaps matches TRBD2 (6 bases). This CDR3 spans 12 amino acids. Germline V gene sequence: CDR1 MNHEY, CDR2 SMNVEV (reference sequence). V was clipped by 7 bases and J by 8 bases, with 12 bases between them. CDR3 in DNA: TGTGCCAGCACCGGGGGTGGCGATGAGCAGTTCTTC. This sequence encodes CASTGGGDEQFF.

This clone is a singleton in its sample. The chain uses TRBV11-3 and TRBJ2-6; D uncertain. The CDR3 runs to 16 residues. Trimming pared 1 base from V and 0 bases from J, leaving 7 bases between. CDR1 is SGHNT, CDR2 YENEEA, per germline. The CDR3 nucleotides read TGTGCCAGCAGCTTAGTCTACCGCTCTGGGGCCAACGTCCTGACTTTC. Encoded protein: CASSLVYRSGANVLTF.

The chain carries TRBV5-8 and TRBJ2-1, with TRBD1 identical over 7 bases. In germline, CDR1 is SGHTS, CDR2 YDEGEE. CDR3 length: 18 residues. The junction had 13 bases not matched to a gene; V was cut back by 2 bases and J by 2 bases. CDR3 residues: CASSLLGVDRVTYNEQFF. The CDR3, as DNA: TGTGCCAGCAGCTTATTGGGAGTCGACAGGGTAACCTACAATGAGCAGTTCTTC.

The chain's CDR3 is CASSDRGRETQYF. The DNA for the CDR3 is TGTGCCAGCAGTGACAGGGGGCGGGAGACCCAGTACTTC. The genes are TRBV6-1 and TRBJ2-5; 8 nucleotides agree with TRBD1. The CDR3 has 13 amino acids. Trimming cost V 3 bases and J 5 bases; bases outside gene matches: 2. CDR1 and CDR2 from the germline V gene are MNHNS and SASEGT.

The CDR3 region is CASSLELSGVNEAFF. CDR3 coding DNA: TGCGCCAGCAGCTTGGAGTTGTCAGGGGTGAATGAAGCTTTCTTT. V usage is TRBV5-1 and J usage is TRBJ1-1, with D perhaps matching TRBD1 (6 bases). The CDR3 is made up of 15 amino acids. Germline CDR1 SGHRS, CDR2 YFSETQ. Deletions cut 0 bases from V and 7 bases from J, with 16 bases between.

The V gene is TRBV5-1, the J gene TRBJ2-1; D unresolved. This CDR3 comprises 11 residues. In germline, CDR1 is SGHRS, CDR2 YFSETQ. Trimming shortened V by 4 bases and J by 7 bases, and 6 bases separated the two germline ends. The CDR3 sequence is CASSQANEQFF. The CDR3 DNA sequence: TGCGCCAGCAGCCAAGCAAATGAGCAGTTCTTC. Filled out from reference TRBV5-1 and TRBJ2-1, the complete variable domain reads KAGVTQTPRYLIKTRGQQVTLSCSPISGHRSVSWYQQTPGQGLQFLFEYFSETQRNKGNFPGRFSGRQFSNSRSEMNVSTLELGDSALYLCASSQANEQFFGPGTRLTVL.

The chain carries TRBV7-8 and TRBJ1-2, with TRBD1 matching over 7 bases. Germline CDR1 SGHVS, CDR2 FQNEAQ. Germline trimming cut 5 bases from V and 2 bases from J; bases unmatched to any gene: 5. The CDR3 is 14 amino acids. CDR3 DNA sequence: TGTGCCAGCAGCCCATTGGGACAGAACTATGGCTACACCTTC. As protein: CASSPLGQNYGYTF.

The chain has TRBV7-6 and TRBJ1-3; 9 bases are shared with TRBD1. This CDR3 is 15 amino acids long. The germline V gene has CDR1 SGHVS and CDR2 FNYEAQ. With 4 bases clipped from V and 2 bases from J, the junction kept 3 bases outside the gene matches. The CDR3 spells CASSYGTGPGNTIYF. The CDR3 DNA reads TGTGCCAGCAGCTACGGGACAGGGCCTGGAAACACCATATATTTT.

The CDR3 spells CASSSPGQNTGELFF. CDR3 bases: TGTGCCAGCAGTTCCCCTGGACAGAACACCGGGGAGCTGTTTTTT. The chain has TRBV27 and TRBJ2-2; weak D call: TRBD1 (5 bases). The CDR3 extends over 15 amino acids. Germline V gene data show CDR1 as MNHEY and CDR2 as SMNVEV (reference sequence). The V and J ends lost 4 bases and 1 base respectively, with 10 bases between them.

The CDR3 DNA follows: TGCGCCAGCAGCGTCCGACAGGTGGTCGGGGAGACCCAGTACTTC. Its translation: CASSVRQVVGETQYF. The chain combines TRBV5-1 with TRBJ2-5, with a weak D call TRBD1 (6 bases). CDR1 SGHRS and CDR2 YFSETQ come from the germline V gene. The ends were cut back, 4 bases at V and 5 bases at J, with 18 bases in the middle. This CDR3 contains 15 residues.

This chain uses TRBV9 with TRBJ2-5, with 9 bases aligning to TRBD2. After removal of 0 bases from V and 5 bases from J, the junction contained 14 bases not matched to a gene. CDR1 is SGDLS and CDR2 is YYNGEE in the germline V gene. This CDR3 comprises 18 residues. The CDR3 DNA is TGTGCCAGCAGCGTAGATCGAGGGCGGGGGGGCGGAGCGGAGACCCAGTACTTC. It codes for CASSVDRGRGGGAETQYF.

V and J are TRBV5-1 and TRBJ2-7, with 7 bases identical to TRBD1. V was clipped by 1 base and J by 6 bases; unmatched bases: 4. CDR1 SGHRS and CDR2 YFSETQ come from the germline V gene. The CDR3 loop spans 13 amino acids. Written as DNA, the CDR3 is TGCGCCAGCAGCTTGACAGGGGTGGCCGAGCAGTACTTC. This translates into CASSLTGVAEQYF.

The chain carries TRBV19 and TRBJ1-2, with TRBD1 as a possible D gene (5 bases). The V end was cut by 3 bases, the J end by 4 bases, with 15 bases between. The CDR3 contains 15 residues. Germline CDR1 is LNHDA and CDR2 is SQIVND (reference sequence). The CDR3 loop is CASSIGTTWGYGYTF. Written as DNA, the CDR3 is TGTGCCAGTAGTATCGGGACTACATGGGGCTATGGCTACACCTTC.

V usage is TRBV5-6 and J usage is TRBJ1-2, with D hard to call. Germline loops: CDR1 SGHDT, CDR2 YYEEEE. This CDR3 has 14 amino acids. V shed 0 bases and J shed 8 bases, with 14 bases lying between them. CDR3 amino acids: CASSLDSTRWGYTF. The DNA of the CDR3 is TGTGCCAGCAGCTTGGATTCCACCCGGTGGGGCTACACCTTC.

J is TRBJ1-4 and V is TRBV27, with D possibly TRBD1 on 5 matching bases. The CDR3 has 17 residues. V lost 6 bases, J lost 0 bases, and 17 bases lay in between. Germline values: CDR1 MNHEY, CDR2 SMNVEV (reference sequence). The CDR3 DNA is TGTGCCAGCAGCCCATTTGGGGCAGCCTCAACTAATGAAAAACTGTTTTTT. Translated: CASSPFGAASTNEKLFF.

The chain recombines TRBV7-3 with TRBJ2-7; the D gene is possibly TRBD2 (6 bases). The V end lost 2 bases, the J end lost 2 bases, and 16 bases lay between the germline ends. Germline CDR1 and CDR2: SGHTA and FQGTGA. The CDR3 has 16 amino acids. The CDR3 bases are TGTGCCAGCAGCTTATACAATATCGGGGGTACCTACGAGCAGTACTTC. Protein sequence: CASSLYNIGGTYEQYF.

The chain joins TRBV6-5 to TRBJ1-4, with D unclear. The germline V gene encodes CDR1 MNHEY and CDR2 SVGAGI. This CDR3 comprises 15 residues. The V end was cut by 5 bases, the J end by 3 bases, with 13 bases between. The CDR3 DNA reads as TGTGCCAGCAGTCCCGGCAGGTTACCTAATGAAAAACTGTTTTTT. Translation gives CASSPGRLPNEKLFF.

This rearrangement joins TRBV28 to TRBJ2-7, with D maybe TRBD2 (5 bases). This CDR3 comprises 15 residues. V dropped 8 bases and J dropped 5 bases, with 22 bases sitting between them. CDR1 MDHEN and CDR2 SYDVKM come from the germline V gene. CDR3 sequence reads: CASVPAFSWEHEQYF. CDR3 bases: TGTGCCAGCGTCCCGGCTTTTTCATGGGAGCACGAGCAGTACTTC.

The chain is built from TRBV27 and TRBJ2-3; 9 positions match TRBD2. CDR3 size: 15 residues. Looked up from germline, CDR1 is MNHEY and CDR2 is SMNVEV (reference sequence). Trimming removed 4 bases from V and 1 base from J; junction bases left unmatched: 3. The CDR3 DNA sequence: TGTGCCAGCAGTTCCCGGACTAGCGGCACAGATACGCAGTATTTT. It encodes CASSSRTSGTDTQYF.

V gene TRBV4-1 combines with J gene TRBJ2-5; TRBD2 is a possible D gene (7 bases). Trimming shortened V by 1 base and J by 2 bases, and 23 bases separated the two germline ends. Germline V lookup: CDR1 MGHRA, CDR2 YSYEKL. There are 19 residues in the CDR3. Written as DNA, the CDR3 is TGCGCCAGCAGCCAAGGCCATCCCGGTCGGCGGGGGCCACAAGAGACCCAGTACTTC. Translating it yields CASSQGHPGRRGPQETQYF.

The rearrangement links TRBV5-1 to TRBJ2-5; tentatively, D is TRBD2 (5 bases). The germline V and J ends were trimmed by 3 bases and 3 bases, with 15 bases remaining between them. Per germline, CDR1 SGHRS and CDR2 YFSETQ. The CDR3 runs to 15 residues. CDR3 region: CASSSFGQAEETQYF. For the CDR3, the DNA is TGCGCCAGCAGCTCTTTCGGGCAAGCGGAAGAGACCCAGTACTTC.

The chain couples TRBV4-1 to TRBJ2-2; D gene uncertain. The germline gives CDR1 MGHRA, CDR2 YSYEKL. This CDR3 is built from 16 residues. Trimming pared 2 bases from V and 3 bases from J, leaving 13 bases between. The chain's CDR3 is CASSQLITVHTGELFF. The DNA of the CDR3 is TGCGCCAGCAGCCAATTAATAACGGTACACACCGGGGAGCTGTTTTTT.

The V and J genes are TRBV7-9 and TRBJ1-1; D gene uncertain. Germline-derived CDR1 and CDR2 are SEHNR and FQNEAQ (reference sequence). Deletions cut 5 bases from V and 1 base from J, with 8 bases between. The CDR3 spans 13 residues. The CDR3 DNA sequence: TGTGCCAGCAGCCCAACGGGGAACACTGAAGCTTTCTTT. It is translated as CASSPTGNTEAFF. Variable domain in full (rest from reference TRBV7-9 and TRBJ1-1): DTGVSQNPRHKITKRGQNVTFRCDPISEHNRLYWYRQTLGQGPEFLTYFQNEAQLEKSRLLSDRFSAERPKGSFSTLEIQRTEQGDSAMYLCASSPTGNTEAFFGQGTRLTVV.

This chain's CDR3 is CASSPGREHTEAFF. The DNA for the CDR3 is TGTGCCAGCTCGCCCGGGCGGGAGCACACTGAAGCTTTCTTT. The chain uses TRBV18 and TRBJ1-1; no reliable D call. The V and J ends lost 6 bases and 3 bases respectively, with 14 bases between them. The CDR3 totals 14 residues. From germline, CDR1 is KGHSH and CDR2 LQKENI.

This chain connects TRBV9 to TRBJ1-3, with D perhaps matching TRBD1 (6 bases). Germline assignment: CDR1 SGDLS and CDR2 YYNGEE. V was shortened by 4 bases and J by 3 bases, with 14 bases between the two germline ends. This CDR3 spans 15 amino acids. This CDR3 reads CASSPSGARGNTIYF. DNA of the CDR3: TGTGCCAGCAGCCCTTCAGGGGCGCGTGGAAACACCATATATTTT. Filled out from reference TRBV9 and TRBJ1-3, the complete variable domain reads DSGVTQTPKHLITATGQRVTLRCSPRSGDLSVYWYQQSLDQGLQFLIQYYNGEERAKGNILERFSAQQFPDLHSELNLSSLELGDSALYFCASSPSGARGNTIYFGEGSWLTVV.

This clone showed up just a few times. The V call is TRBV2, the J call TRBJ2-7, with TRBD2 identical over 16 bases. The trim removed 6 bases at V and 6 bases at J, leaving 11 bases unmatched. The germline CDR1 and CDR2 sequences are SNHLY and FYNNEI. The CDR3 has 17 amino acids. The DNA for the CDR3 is TGTGCCAGCAGCTGGGGGACTAGCGGGAGGGCCGTCGGCGAGCAGTACTTC. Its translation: CASSWGTSGRAVGEQYF.